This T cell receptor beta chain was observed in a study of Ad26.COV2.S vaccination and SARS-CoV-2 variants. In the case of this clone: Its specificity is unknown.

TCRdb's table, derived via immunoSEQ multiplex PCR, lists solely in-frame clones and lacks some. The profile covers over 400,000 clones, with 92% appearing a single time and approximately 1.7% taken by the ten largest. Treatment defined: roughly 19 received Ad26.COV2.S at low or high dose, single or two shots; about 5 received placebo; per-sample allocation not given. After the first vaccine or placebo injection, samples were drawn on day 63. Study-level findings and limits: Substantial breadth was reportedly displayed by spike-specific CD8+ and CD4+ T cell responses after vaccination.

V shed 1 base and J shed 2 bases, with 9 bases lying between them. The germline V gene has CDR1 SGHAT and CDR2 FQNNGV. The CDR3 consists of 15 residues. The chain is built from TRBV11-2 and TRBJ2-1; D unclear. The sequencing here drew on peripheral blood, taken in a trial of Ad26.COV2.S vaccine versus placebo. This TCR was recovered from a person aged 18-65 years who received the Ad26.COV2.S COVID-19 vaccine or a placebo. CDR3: CASSLAGQTYNEQFF. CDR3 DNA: TGTGCCAGCAGCTTAGCTGGGCAGACCTACAATGAGCAGTTCTTC. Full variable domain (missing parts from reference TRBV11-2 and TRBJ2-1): EAGVAQSPRYKIIEKRQSVAFWCNPISGHATLYWYQQILGQGPKLLIQFQNNGVVDDSQLPKDRFSAERLKGVDSTLKIQPAKLEDSAVYLCASSLAGQTYNEQFFGPGTRLTVL.